These 27 T cell receptor beta chains share one sample of origin, sequenced in a study of T cell changes during pregnancy in multiple sclerosis. Profiling relied on immunoSEQ multiplex PCR, and the TCRdb table lists in-frame clones only, not all of them. The sample lists about 57,000 clones, approximately 94% occurring once. The sample consisted of CD4+ T cells from peripheral blood mononuclear cells, taken before pregnancy. The receptors here all came from a female donor with multiple sclerosis, enrolled in a pregnancy study.

The V call is TRBV6-4, the J call TRBJ2-3, with D possibly being TRBD2 (6 bases). The germline V gene has CDR1 MRHNA and CDR2 SNTAGT. The CDR3 has 16 residues. The germline V and J ends were trimmed by 5 bases and 4 bases, with 19 bases remaining between them. This CDR3 reads CASSPKRAGGPDTQYF. In nucleotides, the CDR3 is TGTGCCAGCAGTCCAAAGCGGGCAGGTGGTCCAGATACGCAGTATTTT.

About this clone itself: Compared with germline, one end of the junction differs, possibly owing to a read error. The chain employs TRBV10-3 and TRBJ2-7; a possible D gene is TRBD1 (6 bases). CDR3 length: 13 amino acids. Germline V lookup: CDR1 ENHRY, CDR2 SYGVKD. The CDR3 protein is CATNDRNLYGQYF. For the CDR3, the DNA is TGTGCCACGAACGACAGGAACCTCTACGGGCAGTACTTC.

This chain joins TRBV7-9 and TRBJ1-1, with D unclear. V was clipped by 5 bases and J by 4 bases, with 14 bases between them. The CDR3 spans 14 residues. Germline V gives CDR1 SEHNR, CDR2 FQNEAQ (reference sequence). The CDR3 loop is CASSPQRGGTEAFF. The CDR3 nucleotides read TGTGCCAGCAGCCCCCAGCGCGGCGGCACTGAAGCTTTCTTT. The variable domain in full, completed from reference TRBV7-9 and TRBJ1-1, reads DTGVSQNPRHKITKRGQNVTFRCDPISEHNRLYWYRQTLGQGPEFLTYFQNEAQLEKSRLLSDRFSAERPKGSFSTLEIQRTEQGDSAMYLCASSPQRGGTEAFFGQGTRLTVV.

The CDR3, as DNA: TGTGCCAGCAGCTTAAGGGGGTTGGCCGGGGAGCTGTTTTTT. Its translation is CASSLRGLAGELFF. The gene calls are TRBV7-9 and TRBJ2-2; tentatively, D is TRBD1 (6 bases). Germline CDR1 SEHNR, CDR2 FQNEAQ (reference sequence). Trimming pared 2 bases from V and 6 bases from J, leaving 10 bases between. The CDR3 sequence is 14 residues long. Together with reference TRBV7-9 and TRBJ2-2, the CDR3 gives the full variable domain: DTGVSQNPRHKITKRGQNVTFRCDPISEHNRLYWYRQTLGQGPEFLTYFQNEAQLEKSRLLSDRFSAERPKGSFSTLEIQRTEQGDSAMYLCASSLRGLAGELFFGEGSRLTVL.

The rearrangement joins TRBV2 to TRBJ2-7; 8 bases agree with TRBD2. From germline, CDR1 is SNHLY and CDR2 FYNNEI. V lost 3 bases to trimming and J lost 0 bases; unmatched junction nucleotides: 7. CDR3 length: 16 amino acids. CDR3 DNA sequence: TGTGCCAGCAGTGAGAGTACTAGCGGAAGCTCCTACGAGCAGTACTTC. This gives the protein CASSESTSGSSYEQYF.

The chain uses TRBV7-2 and TRBJ2-3; D is perhaps TRBD2 (5 bases). Trimming cost V 6 bases and J 0 bases, with 10 bases left between them. The CDR3 is made up of 14 amino acids. CDR1 and CDR2 from the germline V gene are SGHTA and FQGNSA. CDR3 region: CASRRVGSTDTQYF. In nucleotides, the CDR3 is TGTGCCAGCAGGAGGGTTGGGAGCACAGATACGCAGTATTTT.

The J gene is TRBJ1-2, the V gene TRBV29-1; 7 nucleotides align to TRBD1. Germline assignment: CDR1 SQVTM and CDR2 ANQGSEA. The CDR3 length is 16 residues. The ends lost 3 bases at V and 0 bases at J; junction bases unmatched: 10. CDR3 sequence: CSVELGDSCSNYGYTF. The CDR3 coding sequence is TGCAGCGTTGAGTTGGGGGACAGTTGTTCTAACTATGGCTACACCTTC.

CDR3 in amino acids: CASSSGSLRAYEQYF. As DNA, the CDR3 is TGTGCCAGCAGCTCGGGCTCCCTCAGGGCCTACGAGCAGTACTTC. The chain combines TRBV7-2 with TRBJ2-7; possible D gene TRBD1, 5 bases. From germline, CDR1 is SGHTA and CDR2 FQGNSA. The CDR3 runs 15 residues. V lost 4 bases to trimming and J lost 2 bases, with 15 bases between them.

The rearrangement uses TRBV28 and TRBJ2-7; TRBD1 agrees at 10 bases. Germline loops: CDR1 MDHEN, CDR2 SYDVKM. This CDR3 is 15 amino acids long. Trimming cost V 7 bases and J 4 bases; bases outside gene matches: 10. CDR3 sequence (DNA): TGTGCCAGCACCCTGGGGACAGGGGCGAAGTACGAGCAGTACTTC. This translates into CASTLGTGAKYEQYF.

This rearrangement joins TRBV11-3 to TRBJ2-2; 7 positions agree with TRBD1. The germline CDR1 and CDR2 sequences are SGHNT and YENEEA. J gave up 3 bases and V 5 bases, and 6 bases lay outside the gene matches. The CDR3 loop spans 15 amino acids. CDR3 DNA: TGTGCCAGCAGCCTCAGGGGGTCGGACACCGGGGAGCTGTTTTTT. The encoded protein is CASSLRGSDTGELFF.

This sequence joins TRBV7-2 and TRBJ1-2; weak D call: TRBD1 (5 bases). The CDR3 has 16 amino acids. Germline V gene data show CDR1 as SGHTA and CDR2 as FQGNSA. V shed 2 bases and J shed 4 bases, with 17 bases lying between them. Written as DNA, the CDR3 is TGTGCCAGCAGCTTAAGCGGGGGTCGAGAGGTCTATGGCTACACCTTC. It yields the protein CASSLSGGREVYGYTF.

A single count supports this clone. V is TRBV4-3 and J is TRBJ2-2, with TRBD2 matching 16 bases. Per the germline V gene, CDR1 is LGHNA and CDR2 is YSLEER. CDR3 size: 20 residues. The J segment lost 4 bases and the V segment lost 1 base, leaving 9 bases of the junction unmatched. The CDR3 here is CASSQVMGLAGGTATGELFF. The CDR3 nucleotides read TGCGCCAGCAGCCAAGTTATGGGACTAGCGGGAGGGACTGCCACCGGGGAGCTGTTTTTT.

This sequence joins TRBV27 and TRBJ2-4; 8 bases match TRBD1. V was clipped by 5 bases and J by 1 base; unmatched bases: 10. CDR3 length: 17 amino acids. The germline CDR1 and CDR2 sequences are MNHEY and SMNVEV (reference sequence). The CDR3 nucleotides read TGTGCCAGCAGTCCACGACAGGGGACCTTCGCCAAAAACATTCAGTACTTC. This gives the protein CASSPRQGTFAKNIQYF.

The chain is built from TRBV9 and TRBJ2-1; 8 positions match TRBD2. Trimming cost V 5 bases and J 5 bases; bases outside gene matches: 12. The CDR3 is 16 residues long. Germline CDR1 SGDLS, CDR2 YYNGEE. The CDR3 nucleotides read TGTGCCAGCAGTGCGGGAGGAGTTAGCGGAAACAATGAGCAGTTCTTC. This codes for CASSAGGVSGNNEQFF.

The rearrangement uses TRBV19 and TRBJ2-7, with D perhaps TRBD2 (6 bases). The CDR3 is made up of 13 amino acids. Germline V CDR1 and CDR2: LNHDA, SQIVND (reference sequence). Trimming took off 4 bases at V and 3 bases at J, with 10 bases between the two ends. For the CDR3, the DNA is TGTGCCAGTAGTACCCTCGGGAGCTACGAGCAGTACTTC. Its translation is CASSTLGSYEQYF.

The chain joins TRBV15 to TRBJ2-7; the D gene is possibly TRBD1 (6 bases). The V end was cut by 9 bases, the J end by 6 bases, with 15 bases between. The CDR3 is 12 amino acids. Germline CDR1 and CDR2: LNHNV and YYDKDF (reference sequence). The CDR3 nucleotides are TGTGCCACTACGCAGGGGTATGGCGAGCAGTACTTC. It codes for CATTQGYGEQYF.

The chain joins TRBV7-9 to TRBJ2-5; 11 positions agree with TRBD2. Trimming at V came to 5 bases and at J to 2 bases, leaving 4 bases not matched to a gene. The CDR3 consists of 15 residues. Germline CDR1 and CDR2: SEHNR and FQNEAQ (reference sequence). CDR3 sequence: CASSPGTSGQETQYF. Here the CDR3 DNA reads TGTGCCAGCAGCCCCGGGACTAGCGGACAAGAGACCCAGTACTTC.

The genes are TRBV4-2 and TRBJ2-7, with 7 nucleotides matching TRBD1. This CDR3 contains 14 residues. The germline V gene has CDR1 LGHNA and CDR2 YNFKEQ. With 0 bases clipped from V and 6 bases from J, the junction kept 5 bases outside the gene matches. The CDR3 DNA sequence: TGTGCCAGCAGCCAAGATAGGGGGCTCGGCGAGCAGTACTTC. Amino acids: CASSQDRGLGEQYF.

The chain employs TRBV5-1 and TRBJ1-1, with 10 bases fitting TRBD1. This CDR3 spans 19 amino acids. Germline V lookup: CDR1 SGHRS, CDR2 YFSETQ. Losses at the gene ends were 2 bases for V and 1 base for J; bases not matched to a gene: 14. The CDR3 DNA reads TGCGCCAGCAGCTTCCCCAGGAGAGGGACAGGGGTTGGGAACACTGAAGCTTTCTTT. Translating it yields CASSFPRRGTGVGNTEAFF.

The chain has TRBV5-5 and TRBJ1-1; no definite D call. Germline V gene sequence: CDR1 SGHKS, CDR2 YYEKEE (reference sequence). Trimming removed 3 bases from V and 1 base from J, with 13 bases in between. This CDR3 comprises 15 residues. CDR3 sequence reads: CASSSLDFANTEAFF. CDR3 sequence (DNA): TGTGCCAGCAGCTCCTTGGACTTCGCGAACACTGAAGCTTTCTTT.

The chain recombines TRBV19 with TRBJ1-5; no clear D. Per the germline V gene, CDR1 is LNHDA and CDR2 is SQIVND (reference sequence). This CDR3 comprises 12 residues. The V end was cut by 5 bases, the J end by 9 bases, with 11 bases between. The DNA of the CDR3 is TGTGCCAGTAGTCCCGACCCGGGGCCCCAGCATTTT. This gives the protein CASSPDPGPQHF.

V and J are TRBV10-3 and TRBJ2-7, with TRBD2 as a possible D gene (6 bases). The CDR3 contains 15 residues. Trimming took off 2 bases at V and 4 bases at J, with 15 bases between the two ends. Looked up from germline, CDR1 is ENHRY and CDR2 is SYGVKD. The CDR3 here is CAISEIPGLQYEQYF. The CDR3 DNA is TGTGCCATCAGTGAGATCCCGGGACTGCAGTACGAGCAGTACTTC.

The J gene is TRBJ1-4, the V gene TRBV5-1, with 7 positions matching TRBD1. Trimming at V came to 4 bases and at J to 7 bases, leaving 4 bases not matched to a gene. The V gene's germline CDR1 is SGHRS and CDR2 YFSETQ. CDR3 size: 13 residues. The CDR3 nucleotides are TGCGCCAGCAGCCCACAGGGGTTTGAAAAACTGTTTTTT. The encoded protein is CASSPQGFEKLFF. Filled out from reference TRBV5-1 and TRBJ1-4, the complete variable domain reads KAGVTQTPRYLIKTRGQQVTLSCSPISGHRSVSWYQQTPGQGLQFLFEYFSETQRNKGNFPGRFSGRQFSNSRSEMNVSTLELGDSALYLCASSPQGFEKLFFGSGTQLSVL.

This clone was picked up one time. This chain connects TRBV7-8 to TRBJ2-7, with 12 bases lining up with TRBD2. Germline CDR1 and CDR2: SGHVS and FQNEAQ. The CDR3 contains 19 residues. V was pared by 3 bases and J by 3 bases, with 15 bases of the junction left unmatched. The CDR3 bases are TGTGCCAGCAGCTTGATTCAAGGGGGCGGACTAGCGGGGAGCTACGAGCAGTACTTC. This sequence encodes CASSLIQGGGLAGSYEQYF.

The chain employs TRBV7-8 and TRBJ2-2, with 9 positions matching TRBD1. After removal of 5 bases from V and 13 bases from J, the junction contained 11 bases not matched to a gene. This CDR3 has 14 residues. Germline V gene data show CDR1 as SGHVS and CDR2 as FQNEAQ. CDR3: CASSPNPGTGRLFF. The CDR3 DNA is TGTGCCAGCAGCCCCAATCCCGGGACAGGGCGGCTGTTTTTT.

This sequence joins TRBV23-1 and TRBJ1-2, with 12 bases fitting TRBD1. TRBV23-1 is filed as an ORF, its function uncertain. The CDR3 has 19 residues. The J segment lost 1 base and the V segment lost 3 bases, leaving 12 bases of the junction unmatched. The CDR3 loop is CASSHPSRDRGQCNYGYTF. CDR3 in DNA: TGCGCCAGCAGTCACCCGAGTCGGGACAGGGGGCAATGTAACTATGGCTACACCTTC.

The rearrangement joins TRBV9 to TRBJ2-7; D is possibly TRBD1 (6 bases). This CDR3 comprises 13 residues. In germline, CDR1 is SGDLS, CDR2 YYNGEE. The germline V and J ends were trimmed by 0 bases and 7 bases, with 11 bases remaining between them. CDR3 coding DNA: TGTGCCAGCAGCGTAGAGTTCCAGGGGGAGCAGTACTTC. Its translation is CASSVEFQGEQYF.